The clone carrying this T cell receptor (beta chain) was seen only once. The CDR3 has 16 residues. The V gene's germline CDR1 is SGHVS and CDR2 FQNEAQ. V trimming: 4 bases; J trimming: 7 bases; junction bases outside the gene matches: 9. This specimen belongs to a study of OX40 agonist ivuxolimab in advanced cancers. Study context: Patients got intravenous ivuxolimab at 0.01 to 10 mg/kg every 2 weeks.

Some clones are missing from TCRdb's copy, which holds only in-frame ones; the method was immunoSEQ multiplex PCR. The table lists roughly 65,000 clones, about 90% of them singletons. The sequences come from CD4+ or CD8+ T cells sorted from blood, collected in a trial of the OX40 agonist ivuxolimab. This TCR was sampled from an adult with an advanced solid tumor such as melanoma, head and neck, liver or kidney cancer. This sequence joins TRBV7-8 and TRBJ2-4, with 11 bases lining up with TRBD1. This CDR3 reads CASSSSGTGGSNIQYF. The CDR3 DNA follows: TGTGCCAGCAGCTCATCTGGGACAGGGGGATCCAACATTCAGTACTTC.